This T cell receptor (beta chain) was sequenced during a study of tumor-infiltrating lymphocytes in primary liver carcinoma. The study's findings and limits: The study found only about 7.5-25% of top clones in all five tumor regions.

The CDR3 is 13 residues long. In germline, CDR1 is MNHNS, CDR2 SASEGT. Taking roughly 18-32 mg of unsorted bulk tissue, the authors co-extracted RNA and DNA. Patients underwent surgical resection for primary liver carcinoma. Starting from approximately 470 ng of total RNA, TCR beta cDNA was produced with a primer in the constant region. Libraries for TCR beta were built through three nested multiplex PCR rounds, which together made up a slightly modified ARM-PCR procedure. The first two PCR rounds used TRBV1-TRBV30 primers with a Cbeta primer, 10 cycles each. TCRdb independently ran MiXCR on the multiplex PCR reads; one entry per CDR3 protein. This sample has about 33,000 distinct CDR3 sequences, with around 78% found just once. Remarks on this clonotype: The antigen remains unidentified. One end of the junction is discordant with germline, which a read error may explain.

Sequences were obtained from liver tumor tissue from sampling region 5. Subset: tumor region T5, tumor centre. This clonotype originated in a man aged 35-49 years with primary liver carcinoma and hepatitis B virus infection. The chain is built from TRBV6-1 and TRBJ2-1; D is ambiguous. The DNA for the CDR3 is TGTGCCAGCAGTGAAGCGCTGAGAAATGGGCAGTTCTTC. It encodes CASSEALRNGQFF.